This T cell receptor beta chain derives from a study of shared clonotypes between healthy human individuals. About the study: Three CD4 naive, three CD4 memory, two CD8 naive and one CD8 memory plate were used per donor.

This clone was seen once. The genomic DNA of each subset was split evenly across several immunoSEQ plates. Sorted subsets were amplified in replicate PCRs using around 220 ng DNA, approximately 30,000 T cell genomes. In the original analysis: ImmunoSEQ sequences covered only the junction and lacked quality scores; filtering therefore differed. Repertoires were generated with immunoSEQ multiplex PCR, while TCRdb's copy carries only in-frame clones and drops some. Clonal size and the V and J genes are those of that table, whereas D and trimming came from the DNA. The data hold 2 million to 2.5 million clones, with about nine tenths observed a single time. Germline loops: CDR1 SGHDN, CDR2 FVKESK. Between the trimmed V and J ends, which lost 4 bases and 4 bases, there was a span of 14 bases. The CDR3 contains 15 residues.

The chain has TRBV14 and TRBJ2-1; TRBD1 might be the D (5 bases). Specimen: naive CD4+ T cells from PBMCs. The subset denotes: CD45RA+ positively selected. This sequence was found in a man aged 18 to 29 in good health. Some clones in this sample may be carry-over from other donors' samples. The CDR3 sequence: CASSRRAGSYNEQFF. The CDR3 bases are TGTGCCAGCAGCCGTCGGGCAGGGTCATACAATGAGCAGTTCTTC.